A selection of T cell receptor beta chains follows, all from one sample in a study of T-cell reconstitution after alpha-beta-depleted transplantation in children. MiXCR was run by TCRdb on the PCR reads, yielding one entry per CDR3 protein. Among about 360,000 distinct CDR3 sequences listed, less than 15% were seen once. The sequencing here drew on PBMCs, taken from the stem cell graft. All receptors derive from a human donor who donated a stem cell graft to a child with Fanconi anemia. The conserved cysteine and the conserved F or W are not part of the CDR3 here.

V gene: TRBV28; CDR3 protein: ASSRPLRPQH
V gene: TRBV12-3/TRBV12-4; CDR3 protein: ASSANRVNEKLF
V gene: TRBV29-1; CDR3 protein: SVMSEVNYGYT
V gene: TRBV7-7; CDR3 protein: ASSQRDRGANTGELF
V gene: TRBV21-1; CDR3 protein: ANRGWTGGKNEQF
V gene: TRBV6-1; CDR3 protein: ASSGSGGFTEAF
V gene: TRBV11-2; CDR3 protein: ASSLSLGNTIY
V gene: TRBV5-1; CDR3 protein: ASRRQTGTAQETQY
V gene: TRBV7-2; CDR3 protein: ASSFYTSGVKNIQY
V gene: TRBV5-1; CDR3 protein: ASRLSQDTDTQY
V gene: TRBV15; CDR3 protein: ATSRDYTGTSNQPQH
V gene: TRBV20-1; CDR3 protein: SAILGFRGYT
V gene: TRBV29-1; CDR3 protein: SVRDSATNEKLF
V gene: TRBV12-3/TRBV12-4; CDR3 protein: ASTRTDGGVSLH
V gene: TRBV9; CDR3 protein: ASSTWTANTEAF
V gene: TRBV15; CDR3 protein: ATSRDLAPQELF
V gene: TRBV3-1; CDR3 protein: ASSQFGREEQF
V gene: TRBV6-2/TRBV6-3; CDR3 protein: ASTIGKGRDQPQH
V gene: TRBV12-3/TRBV12-4; CDR3 protein: ASSSRTGADTEAF
V gene: TRBV16; CDR3 protein: ASSHPGGRQF
V gene: TRBV11-2; CDR3 protein: ASSLTVRGDTQY
V gene: TRBV12-3/TRBV12-4; CDR3 protein: ASNPGTDNTEAF
V gene: TRBV11-2; CDR3 protein: ASSINRDGNTEAF
V gene: TRBV6-9; CDR3 protein: ASRGGQGLNTEAF
V gene: TRBV6-4; CDR3 protein: ASSDSTRGPTGELF
V gene: TRBV12-3/TRBV12-4; CDR3 protein: ASRLGALGIGELF
V gene: TRBV2; CDR3 protein: ASSPYRGNSPLH
V gene: TRBV7-2; CDR3 protein: ASSYIGQISTEAF
V gene: TRBV12-3/TRBV12-4; CDR3 protein: ASRRTGTRHSPLH
V gene: TRBV7-2; CDR3 protein: ASSPLGSGQGGQY
V gene: TRBV6-5; CDR3 protein: ASSYRRPSGANVLT
V gene: TRBV20-1; CDR3 protein: SARDSMRAHEQF
V gene: TRBV7-9; CDR3 protein: ASLQENTEAF
V gene: TRBV25-1; CDR3 protein: ASSPTQGGTEAF
V gene: TRBV6-5; CDR3 protein: ASSYSTGGPYEQY
V gene: TRBV18; CDR3 protein: ASAPEGQGSPLH
V gene: TRBV3-1; CDR3 protein: ASSQDGTANNEQF
V gene: TRBV6-1; CDR3 protein: ASSRKSGGVEKLF
V gene: TRBV4-2; CDR3 protein: ASSQGQGGTEAF
V gene: TRBV5-5; CDR3 protein: ASSLGPGGYQPQH
V gene: TRBV5-1; CDR3 protein: ASSSGQGADNEQF
V gene: TRBV12-3/TRBV12-4; CDR3 protein: ASSFARNQPQH
V gene: TRBV12-3/TRBV12-4; CDR3 protein: ASSFREGDTEAF
V gene: TRBV28; CDR3 protein: ASRELTAYSGANVLT
V gene: TRBV7-9; CDR3 protein: ASSSKQGARFYEQY
V gene: TRBV7-9; CDR3 protein: ASSLRFPDTQY
V gene: TRBV9; CDR3 protein: ASSVAQRQGARNEQF